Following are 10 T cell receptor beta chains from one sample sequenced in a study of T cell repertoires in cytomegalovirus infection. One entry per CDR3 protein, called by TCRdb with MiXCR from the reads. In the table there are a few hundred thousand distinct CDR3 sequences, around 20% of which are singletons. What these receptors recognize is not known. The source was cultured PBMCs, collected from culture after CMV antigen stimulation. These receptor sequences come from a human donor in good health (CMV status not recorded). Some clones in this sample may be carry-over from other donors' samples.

CDR3 sequence reads: CANAGTSGRLVYF. The CDR3 bases are TGTGCCAACGCCGGGACTAGCGGGAGGTTGGTTTACTTC. This chain uses TRBV7-9 with TRBJ2-5; 15 bases match TRBD2. The junction had 11 bases not matched to a gene; V was cut back by 10 bases and J by 14 bases. Germline V gives CDR1 SEHNR, CDR2 FQNEAQ (reference sequence). CDR3 length equals 13 residues.

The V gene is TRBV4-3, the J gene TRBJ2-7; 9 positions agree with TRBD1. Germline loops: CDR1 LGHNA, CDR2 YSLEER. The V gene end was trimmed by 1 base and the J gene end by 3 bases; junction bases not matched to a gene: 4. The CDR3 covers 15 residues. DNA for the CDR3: TGCGCCAGCAGCCAAGGTGACAGGGGGGGCTACGAGCAGTACTTC. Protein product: CASSQGDRGGYEQYF.

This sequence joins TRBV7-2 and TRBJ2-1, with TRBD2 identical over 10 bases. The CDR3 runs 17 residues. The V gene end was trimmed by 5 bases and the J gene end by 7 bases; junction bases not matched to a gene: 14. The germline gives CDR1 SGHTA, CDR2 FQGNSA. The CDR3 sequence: CASSPPGLAEVGNEQFF. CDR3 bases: TGTGCCAGCAGCCCTCCTGGACTAGCGGAAGTCGGGAATGAGCAGTTCTTC.

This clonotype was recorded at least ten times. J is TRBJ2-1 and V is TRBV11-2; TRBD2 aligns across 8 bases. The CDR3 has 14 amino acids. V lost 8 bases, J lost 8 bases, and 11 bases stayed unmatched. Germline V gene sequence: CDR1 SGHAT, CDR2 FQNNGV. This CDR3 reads CASRPGLGLDEQFF. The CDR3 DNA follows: TGTGCCAGCCGGCCGGGACTAGGCTTGGATGAGCAGTTCTTC. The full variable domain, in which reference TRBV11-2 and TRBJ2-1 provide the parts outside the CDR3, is EAGVAQSPRYKIIEKRQSVAFWCNPISGHATLYWYQQILGQGPKLLIQFQNNGVVDDSQLPKDRFSAERLKGVDSTLKIQPAKLEDSAVYLCASRPGLGLDEQFFGPGTRLTVL.

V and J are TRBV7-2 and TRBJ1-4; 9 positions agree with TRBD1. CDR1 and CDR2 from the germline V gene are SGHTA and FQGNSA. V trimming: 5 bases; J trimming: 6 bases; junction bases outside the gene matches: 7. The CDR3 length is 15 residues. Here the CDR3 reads CASSRGDRADEKLFF. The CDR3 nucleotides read TGTGCCAGCAGCCGGGGGGACAGGGCCGATGAAAAACTGTTTTTT.

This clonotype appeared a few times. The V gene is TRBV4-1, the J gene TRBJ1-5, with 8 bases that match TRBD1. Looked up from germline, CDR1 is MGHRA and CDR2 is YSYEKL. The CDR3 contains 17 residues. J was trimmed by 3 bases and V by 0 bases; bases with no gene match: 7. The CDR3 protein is CASSQEGGQGYNQPQHF. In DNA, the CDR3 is TGCGCCAGCAGCCAAGAAGGTGGACAGGGTTACAATCAGCCCCAGCATTTT.

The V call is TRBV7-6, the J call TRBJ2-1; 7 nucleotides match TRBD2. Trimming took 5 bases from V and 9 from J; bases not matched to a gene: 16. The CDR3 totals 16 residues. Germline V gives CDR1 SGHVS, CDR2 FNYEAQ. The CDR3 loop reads CASSPRSAGVSSEQFF. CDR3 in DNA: TGTGCCAGCAGCCCCAGGTCCGCGGGAGTATCAAGTGAGCAGTTCTTC.

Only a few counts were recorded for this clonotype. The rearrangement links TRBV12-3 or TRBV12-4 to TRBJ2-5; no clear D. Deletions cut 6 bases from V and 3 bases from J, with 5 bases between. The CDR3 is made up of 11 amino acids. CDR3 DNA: TGTGCCAGCAGGGACGAAGAGACCCAGTACTTC. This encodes CASRDEETQYF.

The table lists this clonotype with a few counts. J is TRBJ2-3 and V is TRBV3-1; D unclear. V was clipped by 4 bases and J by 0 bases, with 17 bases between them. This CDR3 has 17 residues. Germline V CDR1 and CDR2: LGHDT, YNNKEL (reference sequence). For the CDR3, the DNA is TGTGCCAGCAGCCTCCGATGGAGTCATACTAGCACAGATACGCAGTATTTT. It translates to CASSLRWSHTSTDTQYF.

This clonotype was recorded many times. The CDR3 reads CASSFGGRAGELFF. CDR3 in DNA: TGTGCCAGCAGCTTCGGAGGCAGGGCCGGGGAGCTGTTTTTT. This chain links TRBV7-2 with TRBJ2-2; D might be TRBD1 or TRBD2, each matching 5 bases. Germline lookup yields CDR1 SGHTA and CDR2 FQGNSA. V lost 3 bases, J lost 6 bases, and 11 bases lay in between. The CDR3 spans 14 residues.